The rows below give T cell receptor beta chains drawn from one sample of a study of shared clonotypes between healthy human individuals. The protocol was immunoSEQ multiplex PCR, while the TCRdb copy is restricted to in-frame clones and leaves out a portion. The data show over 400,000 clones, roughly 95% seen once. Sequencing was done on a sample of naive CD4+ T cells sorted from blood. These receptors came from a woman aged 25 to 39 in good health. The CDR3 runs from the conserved cysteine through the conserved F or W. The order of the fields is V gene, CDR3 length, J gene, CDR3 protein.

V: TRBV7-9; length: 15; J: TRBJ1-2; CDR3: CASSLSGSALDGYTF
V: TRBV19; length: 19; J: TRBJ1-2; CDR3: CASSTWTGFEQGSNYGYTF
V: TRBV30; length: 14; J: TRBJ1-1; CDR3: CAWSTGQLNTEAFF
V: TRBV4-1; length: 20; J: TRBJ1-5; CDR3: CASSQVRYKGGSLGNQPQHF
V: TRBV7-2; length: 12; J: TRBJ2-7; CDR3: CASSLHSYEQYF
V: TRBV7-9; length: 16; J: TRBJ1-3; CDR3: CASSLVGRSTGNTIYF
V: TRBV2; length: 14; J: .; CDR3: CASSEWSGSYEQYF
V: TRBV6-6; length: 13; J: TRBJ2-7; CDR3: CASGRRGPYEQYF
V: TRBV5-5; length: 13; J: TRBJ2-7; CDR3: CASSLGAVHEQYF
V: TRBV18; length: 13; J: TRBJ2-7; CDR3: CASSPGGSYEQYF
V: TRBV5-1; length: 16; J: TRBJ1-4; CDR3: CASSLEFGTGNEKLFF
V: TRBV27; length: 14; J: TRBJ1-2; CDR3: CASSAADRIYGYTF
V: TRBV7-3; length: 15; J: TRBJ2-3; CDR3: CASSFRGQETDTQYF
V: TRBV7-2; length: 15; J: TRBJ2-7; CDR3: CASSLDSVSSYEQYF
V: TRBV7-9; length: 14; J: TRBJ2-7; CDR3: CASTSGTLGHEQYF
V: TRBV7-2; length: 15; J: TRBJ1-5; CDR3: CASSLVSESNQPQHF
V: TRBV30; length: 13; J: TRBJ1-2; CDR3: CAWSVRRGIGYTF
V: TRBV7-2; length: 16; J: TRBJ2-5; CDR3: CASSPWTGGIQETQYF
V: TRBV27; length: 15; J: TRBJ2-7; CDR3: CASSLLAGVWYEQYF
V: TRBV29-1; length: 13; J: TRBJ1-2; CDR3: CSVEDRQNYGYTF
V: TRBV28; length: 17; J: TRBJ1-1; CDR3: CANTRGDHRGRGAEAFF
V: TRBV7-2; length: 15; J: TRBJ1-3; CDR3: CASSLVRASGNTIYF
V: TRBV28; length: 13; J: TRBJ2-7; CDR3: CASSRVGSYEQYF
V: TRBV28; length: 10; J: TRBJ1-4; CDR3: CAIGGEKLFF
V: TRBV28; length: 15; J: TRBJ2-7; CDR3: CASQGAAGWSYEQYF
V: TRBV10-3; length: 14; J: TRBJ2-1; CDR3: CAISRDSQYNEQFF
V: TRBV5-1; length: 13; J: TRBJ1-5; CDR3: CASSSDLNQPQHF
V: TRBV7-6; length: 15; J: TRBJ2-5; CDR3: CASSSLGQTLETQYF
V: TRBV7-2; length: 15; J: TRBJ1-1; CDR3: CASSQEGRGNTEAFF
V: TRBV10-3; length: 14; J: TRBJ1-5; CDR3: CAISEGQLNQPQHF
V: TRBV18; length: 16; J: TRBJ2-1; CDR3: CASSPSTSQARDEQFF
V: TRBV28; length: 13; J: TRBJ1-2; CDR3: CASALWGNYGYTF
V: TRBV7-9; length: 15; J: TRBJ1-2; CDR3: CASSLGQLQDYGYTF
V: TRBV6-1; length: 13; J: TRBJ2-1; CDR3: CASSDGGADEQFF
V: TRBV5-1; length: 15; J: TRBJ2-7; CDR3: CASSLLDRGSYEQYF
V: TRBV28; length: 15; J: TRBJ2-3; CDR3: CASSLSGQITDTQYF
V: TRBV28; length: 16; J: TRBJ2-3; CDR3: CASSLWTSGHTDTQYF
V: TRBV19; length: 15; J: TRBJ2-1; CDR3: CASSIFGTDYNEQFF